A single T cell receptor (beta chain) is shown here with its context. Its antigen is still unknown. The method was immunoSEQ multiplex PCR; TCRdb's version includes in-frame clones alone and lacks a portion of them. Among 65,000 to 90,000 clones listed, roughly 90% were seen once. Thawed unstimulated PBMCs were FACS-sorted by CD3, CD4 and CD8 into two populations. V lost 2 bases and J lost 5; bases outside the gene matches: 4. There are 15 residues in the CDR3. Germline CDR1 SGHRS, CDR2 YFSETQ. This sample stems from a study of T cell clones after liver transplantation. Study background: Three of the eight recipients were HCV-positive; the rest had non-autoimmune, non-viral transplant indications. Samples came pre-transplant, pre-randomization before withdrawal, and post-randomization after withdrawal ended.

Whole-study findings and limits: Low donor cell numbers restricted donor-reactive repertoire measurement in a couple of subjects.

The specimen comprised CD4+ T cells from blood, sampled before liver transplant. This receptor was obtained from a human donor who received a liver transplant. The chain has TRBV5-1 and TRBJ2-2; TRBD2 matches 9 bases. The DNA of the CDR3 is TGCGCCAGCAGCTTTAAGACTAGCGGAACCGGGGAGCTGTTTTTT. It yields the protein CASSFKTSGTGELFF.